The clone carrying this T cell receptor beta chain has ten or more counts. As for time point: persistent/refractory GD, antithyroid drugs over 5 years with positive TRAb. RNA isolated from PBMCs was used to make the TCR library. It was an endocrinology department in Xi'an, China, that provided the patients. For TCR beta, libraries came from iRepertoire HTBI primers and Arm-PCR of CDR3 regions. TCRdb called the multiplex PCR reads again in MiXCR, with one record for every CDR3 protein. The table shows 350,000 to 450,000 distinct CDR3 sequences, with around 23% occurring only once. This entry is derived from a study of regulatory T cells in long-lasting Graves disease. Germline assignment: CDR1 MDHEN and CDR2 SYDVKM. Trimming pared 2 bases from V and 6 bases from J, leaving 8 bases between. This CDR3 spans 12 amino acids.

The specimen was peripheral blood mononuclear cells (PBMCs), collected when the disease was refractory, from a patient treated with antithyroid drugs. This TCR was sampled from a female donor with Graves disease. The chain has TRBV28 and TRBJ2-7; D might be TRBD2 (6 bases). CDR3 amino acids: CASSLGTLEQYF. The CDR3 nucleotides are TGTGCCAGCAGTTTAGGGACTCTCGAGCAGTACTTC.